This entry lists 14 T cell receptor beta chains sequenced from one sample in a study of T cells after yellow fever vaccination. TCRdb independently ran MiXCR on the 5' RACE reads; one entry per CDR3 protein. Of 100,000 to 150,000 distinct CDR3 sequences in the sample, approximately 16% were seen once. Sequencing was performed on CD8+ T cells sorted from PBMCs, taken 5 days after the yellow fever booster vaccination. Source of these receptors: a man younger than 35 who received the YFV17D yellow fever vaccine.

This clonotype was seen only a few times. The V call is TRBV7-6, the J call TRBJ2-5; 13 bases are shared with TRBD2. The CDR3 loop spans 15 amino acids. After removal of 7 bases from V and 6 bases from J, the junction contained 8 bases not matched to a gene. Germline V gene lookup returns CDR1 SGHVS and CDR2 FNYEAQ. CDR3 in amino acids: CASTPGTSGAQTQYF. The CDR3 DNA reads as TGTGCCAGCACTCCTGGGACTAGCGGGGCGCAGACCCAGTACTTC.

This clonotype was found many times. The CDR3: CASSQESRDTDTQYF. DNA for the CDR3: TGCGCCAGCAGTCAAGAGTCCCGAGACACAGATACGCAGTATTTT. The chain recombines TRBV23-1 with TRBJ2-3, with D unclear. TRBV23-1 is an open reading frame whose function is uncertain. V shed 2 bases and J shed 2 bases, with 11 bases lying between them. CDR3 length: 15 residues.

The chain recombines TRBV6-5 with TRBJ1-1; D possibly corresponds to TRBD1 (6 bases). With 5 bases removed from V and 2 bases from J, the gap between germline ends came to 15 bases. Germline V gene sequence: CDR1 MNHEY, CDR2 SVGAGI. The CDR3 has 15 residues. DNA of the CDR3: TGTGCCAGCAGTCCTGCGGGCAGGGGAAACACTGAAGCTTTCTTT. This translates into CASSPAGRGNTEAFF.

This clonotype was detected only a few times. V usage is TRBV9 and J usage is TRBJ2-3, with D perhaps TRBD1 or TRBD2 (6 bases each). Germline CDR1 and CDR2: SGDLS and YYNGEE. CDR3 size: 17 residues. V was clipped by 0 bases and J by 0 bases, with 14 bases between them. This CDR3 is CASSVASEGGSTDTQYF. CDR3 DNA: TGTGCCAGCAGCGTAGCTTCCGAGGGGGGTAGCACAGATACGCAGTATTTT.

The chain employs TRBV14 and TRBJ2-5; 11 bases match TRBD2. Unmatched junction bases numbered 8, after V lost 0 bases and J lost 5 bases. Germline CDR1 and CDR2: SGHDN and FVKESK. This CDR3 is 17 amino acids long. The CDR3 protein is CASSQEIGLAGMETQYF. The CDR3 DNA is TGTGCCAGCAGCCAAGAAATAGGACTAGCGGGTATGGAGACCCAGTACTTC.

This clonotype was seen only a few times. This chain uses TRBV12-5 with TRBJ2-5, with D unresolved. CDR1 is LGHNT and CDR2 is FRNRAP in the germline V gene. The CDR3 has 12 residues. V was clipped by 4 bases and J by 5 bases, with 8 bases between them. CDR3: CASGSAGETQYF. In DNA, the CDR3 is TGTGCTAGTGGTTCCGCCGGCGAGACCCAGTACTTC. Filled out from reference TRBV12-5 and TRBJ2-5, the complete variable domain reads DARVTQTPRHKVTEMGQEVTMRCQPILGHNTVFWYRQTMMQGLELLAYFRNRAPLDDSGMPKDRFSAEMPDATLATLKIQPSEPRDSAVYFCASGSAGETQYFGPGTRLLVL.

This CDR3 reads CASSYNGKEQYF. DNA for the CDR3: TGCGCCAGCTCCTATAACGGGAAAGAGCAGTACTTC. The chain has TRBV4-3 and TRBJ2-7; maybe TRBD2 (5 bases). Trimming took off 8 bases at V and 7 bases at J, with 15 bases between the two ends. The germline V gene encodes CDR1 LGHNA and CDR2 YSLEER. The CDR3 covers 12 residues.

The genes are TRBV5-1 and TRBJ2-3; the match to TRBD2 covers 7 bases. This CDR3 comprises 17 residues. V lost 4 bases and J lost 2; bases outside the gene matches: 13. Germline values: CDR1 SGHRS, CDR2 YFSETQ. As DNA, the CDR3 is TGCGCCAGCAGCCCTTCGGGGCCGGGGGGACTCACAGATACGCAGTATTTT. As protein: CASSPSGPGGLTDTQYF.

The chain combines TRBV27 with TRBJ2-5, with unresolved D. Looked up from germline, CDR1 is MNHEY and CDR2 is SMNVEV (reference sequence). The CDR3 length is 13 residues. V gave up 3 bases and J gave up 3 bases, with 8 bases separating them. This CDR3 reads CASSFKIKETQYF. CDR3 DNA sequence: TGTGCCAGCAGTTTCAAGATTAAAGAGACCCAGTACTTC.

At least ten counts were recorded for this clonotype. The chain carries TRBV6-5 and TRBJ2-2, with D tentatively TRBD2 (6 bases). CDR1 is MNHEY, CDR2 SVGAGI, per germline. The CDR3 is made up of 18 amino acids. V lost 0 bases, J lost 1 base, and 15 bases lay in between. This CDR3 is CASSYSLGTEGNTGELFF. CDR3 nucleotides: TGTGCCAGCAGTTACTCGTTGGGGACGGAGGGGAACACCGGGGAGCTGTTTTTT.

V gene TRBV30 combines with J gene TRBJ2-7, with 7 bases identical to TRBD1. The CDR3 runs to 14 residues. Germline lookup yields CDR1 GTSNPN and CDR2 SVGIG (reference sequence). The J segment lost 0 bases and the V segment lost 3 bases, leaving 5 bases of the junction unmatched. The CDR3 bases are TGTGCCTGGAGCACAGGGGCCCGCTCCTACGAGCAGTACTTC. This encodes CAWSTGARSYEQYF.

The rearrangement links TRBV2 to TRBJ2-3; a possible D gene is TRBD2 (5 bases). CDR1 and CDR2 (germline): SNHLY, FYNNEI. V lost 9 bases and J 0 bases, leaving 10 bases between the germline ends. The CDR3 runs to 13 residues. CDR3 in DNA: TGTGCCAGAGCGCGGACTAGCACAGATACGCAGTATTTT. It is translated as CARARTSTDTQYF.

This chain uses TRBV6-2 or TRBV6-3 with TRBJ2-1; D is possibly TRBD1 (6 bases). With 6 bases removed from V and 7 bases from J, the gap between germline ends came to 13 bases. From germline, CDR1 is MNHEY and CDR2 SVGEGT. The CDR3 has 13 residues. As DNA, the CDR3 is TGTGCCAGCAGCGGACAGACACCAAATGAGCAGTTCTTC. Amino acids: CASSGQTPNEQFF.

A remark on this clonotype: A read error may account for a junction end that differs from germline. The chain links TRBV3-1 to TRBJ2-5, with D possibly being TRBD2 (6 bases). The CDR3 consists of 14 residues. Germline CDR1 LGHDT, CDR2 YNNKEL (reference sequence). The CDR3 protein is CASSQGAWTTEKYF. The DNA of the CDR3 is TGTGCCAGCAGTCAAGGGGCATGGACTACCGAAAAGTACTTC.